This T cell receptor beta chain appears in the sequencing data of a study of blood T cell repertoires in COVID-19. The CDR3 runs to 16 residues. V lost 3 bases and J lost 4, with 17 bases in between. The germline CDR1 and CDR2 sequences are SGHTS and YDEGEE. The protocol was immunoSEQ multiplex PCR, while the TCRdb copy is restricted to in-frame clones and leaves out a portion. The table records approximately 260,000 clones, around 84% of them present only once. The clonotype comes from a man in his thirties or forties with acute COVID-19. This chain connects TRBV5-8 to TRBJ1-5; the D gene is possibly TRBD1 (6 bases). Sequenced sample: PBMCs or T cells enriched from blood (not recorded which). The CDR3 loop is CASSSREGGLNQPQHF. CDR3 nucleotide sequence: TGTGCCAGCAGCTCTCGGGAGGGGGGGTTAAATCAGCCCCAGCATTTT.